The sequence of this T cell receptor beta chain was determined in a study of T cell responses to AZD1222 COVID-19 vaccine. In regard to this clone: The antigen remains unidentified.

Only in-frame clones appear in the TCRdb table, and some are missing; sequencing was by immunoSEQ multiplex PCR. The sample records about 110,000 clones, around 87% being singletons. Trimming took 5 bases from V and 6 from J; bases not matched to a gene: 4. Looked up from germline, CDR1 is SGHTA and CDR2 is FQGNSA. The CDR3 contains 14 residues. The study's findings and limits: An increase in Spike-specific TCR breadth and depth was observed after two AZD1222 doses.

V usage is TRBV7-2 and J usage is TRBJ2-2, with 9 positions matching TRBD1. Source: peripheral blood, taken on day 0 of AZD1222 vaccination. This TCR was sampled from an adult in good health. CDR3 sequence reads: CASSPGQGPGELFF. CDR3 nucleotide sequence: TGTGCCAGCAGCCCGGGACAGGGACCCGGGGAGCTGTTTTTT.